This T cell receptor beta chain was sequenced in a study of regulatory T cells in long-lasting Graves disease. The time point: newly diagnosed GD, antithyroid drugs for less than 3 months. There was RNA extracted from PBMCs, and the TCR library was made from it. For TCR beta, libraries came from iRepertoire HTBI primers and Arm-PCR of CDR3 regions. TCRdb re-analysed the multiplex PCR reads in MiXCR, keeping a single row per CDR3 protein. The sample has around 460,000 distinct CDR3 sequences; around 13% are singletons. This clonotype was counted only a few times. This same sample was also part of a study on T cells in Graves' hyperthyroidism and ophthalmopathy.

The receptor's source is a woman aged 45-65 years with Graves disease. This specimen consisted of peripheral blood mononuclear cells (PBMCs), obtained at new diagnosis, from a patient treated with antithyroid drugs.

The CDR3 here is CAWSGGGEVQPQHF. The CDR3 DNA follows: TGTGCCTGGAGTGGTGGAGGGGAGGTTCAGCCCCAGCATTTT. The chain has TRBV30 and TRBJ1-5; D is perhaps TRBD1 (5 bases). V lost 1 base and J lost 6, with 13 bases in between. The germline V gene encodes CDR1 GTSNPN and CDR2 SVGIG (reference sequence). This CDR3 has 14 residues.